These 26 T cell receptor beta chains originate from one sample sequenced in a study of beta chain features in type 1 diabetes. The authors reverse transcribed all of the isolated RNA, so sequencing captured expressed TCRB transcripts. Only in-frame clones appear in the TCRdb table, and some are missing; sequencing was by immunoSEQ multiplex PCR. The data show about 210,000 clones, approximately 10% seen once. Source material: central memory CD4+ T cells from blood. These receptors originate from a man aged 18 to 29 in good health.

This clone was observed a few times. This chain joins TRBV11-2 and TRBJ2-5; D is uncertain. V lost 5 bases, J lost 1 base, and 5 bases lay in between. This CDR3 spans 12 amino acids. Germline V gene sequence: CDR1 SGHAT, CDR2 FQNNGV. The CDR3 region is CASSGFQETQYF. CDR3 bases: TGTGCCAGCAGCGGCTTCCAAGAGACCCAGTACTTC. Supplemented by reference TRBV11-2 and TRBJ2-5, the full variable domain reads EAGVAQSPRYKIIEKRQSVAFWCNPISGHATLYWYQQILGQGPKLLIQFQNNGVVDDSQLPKDRFSAERLKGVDSTLKIQPAKLEDSAVYLCASSGFQETQYFGPGTRLLVL.

There are many counts of this clone. The chain has TRBV7-9 and TRBJ2-3; 8 bases line up with TRBD2. There are 14 residues in the CDR3. The V gene end was trimmed by 3 bases and the J gene end by 3 bases; junction bases not matched to a gene: 2. The germline V gene encodes CDR1 SEHNR and CDR2 FQNEAQ (reference sequence). The CDR3 bases are TGTGCCAGCAGCTTTGGGACTAGAACAGATACGCAGTATTTT. Its translation is CASSFGTRTDTQYF.

The chain recombines TRBV7-9 with TRBJ2-3; the D is unclear. The CDR3 runs to 15 residues. CDR1 SEHNR and CDR2 FQNEAQ come from the germline V gene (reference sequence). The germline V and J ends were trimmed by 1 base and 4 bases, with 12 bases remaining between them. CDR3 sequence: CASSLDLRVADTQYF. Here the CDR3 DNA reads TGTGCCAGCAGCTTAGATCTAAGGGTGGCAGATACGCAGTATTTT.

This clone turned up a few times. The J gene is TRBJ2-3, the V gene TRBV10-3, with 9 bases fitting TRBD2. Germline CDR1 and CDR2: ENHRY and SYGVKD. J was trimmed by 3 bases and V by 5 bases; bases with no gene match: 6. This CDR3 spans 15 amino acids. CDR3 nucleotide sequence: TGTGCCATCAGTAGTAGCGGGAGCGAAACAGATACGCAGTATTTT. Its protein product is CAISSSGSETDTQYF.

The V gene is TRBV14, the J gene TRBJ2-7; D remains ambiguous. The CDR3 extends over 14 amino acids. Germline V gene sequence: CDR1 SGHDN, CDR2 FVKESK. The V and J ends lost 6 bases and 6 bases respectively, with 18 bases between them. This CDR3 is CASRLGGSRGEQYF. CDR3 coding DNA: TGTGCCAGCAGGCTTGGTGGCAGTAGAGGCGAGCAGTACTTC.

The chain couples TRBV2 to TRBJ2-5; TRBD2 might be the D (6 bases). From germline, CDR1 is SNHLY and CDR2 FYNNEI. The CDR3 loop spans 14 amino acids. V shed 8 bases and J shed 0 bases, with 13 bases lying between them. The CDR3 reads CASGRHLYQETQYF. The CDR3 DNA is TGTGCCAGCGGGAGGCACCTGTACCAAGAGACCCAGTACTTC.

This clone was counted between two and nine times. This sequence joins TRBV6-1 and TRBJ2-1; no reliable D call. This CDR3 has 12 amino acids. Germline loops: CDR1 MNHNS, CDR2 SASEGT. Trimming removed 6 bases from V and 6 bases from J, with 9 bases in between. The CDR3 coding sequence is TGTGCCAGCAGCCCTAGGTTCAATGAGCAGTTCTTC. Its protein product is CASSPRFNEQFF.

As regards this clone: At one end the junction does not follow the germline gene, possibly because of a read error. This chain connects TRBV7-7 to TRBJ2-1, with 10 bases that match TRBD2. The CDR3 has 15 residues. Germline V gene lookup returns CDR1 SSHAT and CDR2 FNYEAQ (reference sequence). The CDR3 sequence is CASSLTSGNLSEQFF. In nucleotides, the CDR3 is TGTGCTAGCAGCTTAACTAGCGGGAACCTTAGTGAGCAGTTCTTC.

CDR3 in amino acids: CASRTPSGTQYF. As DNA, the CDR3 is TGTGCCAGCAGAACCCCTTCCGGCACGCAGTATTTT. V gene TRBV11-2 combines with J gene TRBJ2-3, with D hard to call. V lost 6 bases and J 9 bases, leaving 13 bases between the germline ends. CDR3 length equals 12 residues. Germline values: CDR1 SGHAT, CDR2 FQNNGV.

This clone appeared once. The V gene is TRBV4-3, the J gene TRBJ1-1; TRBD1 agrees at 8 bases. Per the germline V gene, CDR1 is LGHNA and CDR2 is YSLEER. The CDR3 extends over 15 amino acids. V shed 0 bases and J 4 bases; nucleotides not matched to a gene: 4. The chain's CDR3 is CASSQDQGAFTEAFF. For the CDR3, the DNA is TGCGCCAGCAGCCAAGACCAGGGGGCCTTCACTGAAGCTTTCTTT.

V and J are TRBV7-3 and TRBJ2-1; tentatively, D is TRBD2 (7 bases). Germline lookup yields CDR1 SGHTA and CDR2 FQGTGA. The CDR3 covers 17 residues. Trimming stripped 2 bases from V and 6 bases from J, with 20 bases between. The CDR3 sequence: CASSLFAQGGLSNEQFF. The DNA of the CDR3 is TGTGCCAGCAGCTTATTCGCACAGGGAGGGTTGAGCAATGAGCAGTTCTTC.

This chain connects TRBV20-1 to TRBJ2-2; perhaps TRBD2 as D (6 bases). The germline V gene has CDR1 DFQATT and CDR2 SNEGSKA (reference sequence). The CDR3 covers 11 residues. CDR3 sequence: CTQRRVGELFF. The CDR3 DNA reads TGCACCCAGCGGAGGGTTGGGGAGCTGTTTTTT.

The gene calls are TRBV28 and TRBJ2-1; 8 bases align to TRBD1. CDR1 is MDHEN, CDR2 SYDVKM, per germline. V gave up 3 bases and J gave up 2 bases; unmatched junction bases: 6. CDR3 length: 16 residues. CDR3 in amino acids: CASSLPGTGAYNEQFF. The CDR3 DNA follows: TGTGCCAGCAGTTTGCCCGGGACAGGAGCCTACAATGAGCAGTTCTTC.

This clone was picked up a small number of times. This sample also contains other DNA sequences that code for the same CDR3. V and J are TRBV2 and TRBJ2-5, with D perhaps given as TRBD1 or TRBD2 (5 bases each). Germline V gives CDR1 SNHLY, CDR2 FYNNEI. This CDR3 spans 12 amino acids. Trimming removed 4 bases at V and 3 bases at J, with 6 bases between. The CDR3 DNA follows: TGTGCCAGCAGTGTGGGGGAAGAGACCCAGTACTTC. Translated, it gives CASSVGEETQYF. Complete variable domain (other parts from reference TRBV2 and TRBJ2-5): EPEVTQTPSHQVTQMGQEVILRCVPISNHLYFYWYRQILGQKVEFLVSFYNNEISEKSEIFDDQFSVERPDGSNFTLKIRSTKLEDSAMYFCASSVGEETQYFGPGTRLLVL.

The table lists this clone with a few counts. The same CDR3 is also encoded by other DNA sequences in this sample. The chain links TRBV9 to TRBJ2-7; 12 bases fit TRBD2. The CDR3 is made up of 15 amino acids. V shed 0 bases and J 7 bases; nucleotides not matched to a gene: 5. Germline V CDR1 and CDR2: SGDLS, YYNGEE. The CDR3, as DNA: TGTGCCAGCAGCGTAGGACTAGCGGGAGTTTGGGAGCAGTACTTC. Protein product: CASSVGLAGVWEQYF.

In this sample, this clone turned up many times. The chain couples TRBV5-4 to TRBJ2-3; 9 bases align to TRBD2. J lost 0 bases, V lost 4 bases, and 3 bases had no gene match. The V gene's germline CDR1 is SGHNT and CDR2 YYREEE (reference sequence). This CDR3 region has 15 residues. In nucleotides, the CDR3 is TGTGCCAGCAGCATCGGGACTAGCAGCACAGATACGCAGTATTTT. This gives the protein CASSIGTSSTDTQYF.

This clone occurred a few times. The chain is built from TRBV5-8 and TRBJ2-2; TRBD2 agrees at 9 bases. J gave up 1 base and V 4 bases, and 11 bases lay outside the gene matches. This CDR3 contains 18 residues. CDR1 SGHTS and CDR2 YDEGEE come from the germline V gene. This CDR3 reads CASSPIWASGENTGELFF. Written as DNA, the CDR3 is TGTGCCAGCAGCCCCATATGGGCTAGCGGGGAGAACACCGGGGAGCTGTTTTTT.

The V call is TRBV30, the J call TRBJ1-5; D not certain. Germline V gene data show CDR1 as GTSNPN and CDR2 as SVGIG (reference sequence). The CDR3 is 13 residues long. The V gene lost 0 bases and the J gene lost 4 bases, with 7 bases spanning the gap. CDR3 DNA: TGTGCCTGGAGTGTGGGAGGTAATCAGCCCCAGCATTTT. Protein sequence: CAWSVGGNQPQHF.

This clone has more than one count but fewer than ten. V gene TRBV7-2 combines with J gene TRBJ2-1; 8 bases align to TRBD2. There are 17 residues in the CDR3. The germline V gene encodes CDR1 SGHTA and CDR2 FQGNSA. With 5 bases clipped from V and 7 bases from J, the junction kept 16 bases outside the gene matches. CDR3 sequence (DNA): TGTGCCAGCAGCCCTTACATGACGCGGGAGGATTTGAATGAGCAGTTCTTC. Translated, it gives CASSPYMTREDLNEQFF.

This clone has only a few counts. J is TRBJ1-5 and V is TRBV7-2; D unclear. This CDR3 contains 12 residues. Trimming removed 10 bases from V and 5 bases from J, with 12 bases in between. The germline gives CDR1 SGHTA, CDR2 FQGNSA. CDR3 sequence: CATSMGYQPQHF. The CDR3 DNA follows: TGTGCCACGAGCATGGGGTATCAGCCCCAGCATTTT.

This clone appeared many times. V is TRBV20-1 and J is TRBJ1-1, with D perhaps TRBD1 (5 bases). This CDR3 has 11 residues. Germline V lookup: CDR1 DFQATT, CDR2 SNEGSKA (reference sequence). Trimming pared 4 bases from V and 8 bases from J, leaving 11 bases between. The chain's CDR3 is CSATEGWEAFF. The DNA for the CDR3 is TGCAGTGCTACTGAGGGGTGGGAAGCTTTCTTT.

The chain recombines TRBV2 with TRBJ2-3; TRBD2 matches at 9 bases. CDR3 length equals 13 residues. Germline V lookup: CDR1 SNHLY, CDR2 FYNNEI. The J segment lost 3 bases and the V segment lost 9 bases, leaving 4 bases of the junction unmatched. The CDR3 DNA sequence: TGTGCCAGTAAGCGGGAGGTTACAGATACGCAGTATTTT. Amino acid sequence: CASKREVTDTQYF. Full variable domain (missing parts from reference TRBV2 and TRBJ2-3): EPEVTQTPSHQVTQMGQEVILRCVPISNHLYFYWYRQILGQKVEFLVSFYNNEISEKSEIFDDQFSVERPDGSNFTLKIRSTKLEDSAMYFCASKREVTDTQYFGPGTRLTVL.

The chain has TRBV30 and TRBJ2-5, with D perhaps TRBD1 or TRBD2 (5 bases each). V was trimmed by 8 bases and J by 6 bases, leaving 16 bases between them. This CDR3 is built from 12 residues. CDR1 and CDR2 from the germline V gene are GTSNPN and SVGIG (reference sequence). CDR3 nucleotides: TGTGCCCGCCGGGACGGGACGAAGACCCAGTACTTC. It is translated as CARRDGTKTQYF.

This clone was detected only a few times. The rearrangement joins TRBV29-1 to TRBJ1-1, with D possibly matching TRBD1 (5 bases). The ends were cut back, 7 bases at V and 1 base at J, with 13 bases in the middle. Germline assignment: CDR1 SQVTM and CDR2 ANQGSEA. The CDR3 is 13 amino acids. This chain's CDR3 is CSAAGLANTEAFF. CDR3 in DNA: TGCAGCGCGGCGGGACTGGCGAACACTGAAGCTTTCTTT.

This clone was observed a few times. This chain joins TRBV5-4 and TRBJ2-1; 9 bases agree with TRBD2. The CDR3 has 20 amino acids. With V trimmed by 5 bases and J by 5 bases, 23 bases remained unmatched. The germline V gene has CDR1 SGHNT and CDR2 YYREEE (reference sequence). The CDR3 loop reads CASSSIPRGRGLAGHNEQFF. The CDR3 region has the DNA TGTGCCAGCAGTTCCATTCCCCGGGGCCGAGGGCTAGCGGGACACAATGAGCAGTTCTTC.

This clone was picked up a small number of times. The J gene is TRBJ2-1, the V gene TRBV5-1, with 7 bases that match TRBD2. This CDR3 has 14 residues. The V segment lost 4 bases and the J segment 0 bases; nucleotides outside the gene matches: 1. Germline values: CDR1 SGHRS, CDR2 YFSETQ. The CDR3 sequence: CASSPGGSYNEQFF. The CDR3 DNA follows: TGCGCCAGCAGCCCGGGGGGCTCCTACAATGAGCAGTTCTTC.